This TCR beta chain comes out of a study of blood T cell repertoires in COVID-19 (dated by TCRdb to between 2020 and 2021). For the wider study: Collaborator samples came from the United States, Italy and Spain and covered acute and convalescent phases of COVID-19. A freely available public database, intended as a resource for researchers studying the immune response to SARS-CoV-2, is where the repertoires were released. The prospective study material was composed of cDNA or gDNA derived from T cells, B-cell-depleted T cells, or PBMCs. The samples were drawn from the first 160 participants of the ongoing ImmuneRACE study and from about 1,200 subjects provided by 6 global collaborators. Sample metadata almost always included a de-identified subject ID, COVID-19 status, age in years and sex. Deeply sampled blood TCRbeta repertoires from subjects exposed to, actively infected with, or recovered from COVID-19 were included in the dataset. Where HLA class I and class II types were available, the types were taken from metadata supplied by the sample provider, not from assay-based typing. Findings and caveats that apply to the study as a whole: How much clinical and demographic metadata was included differed by source and by participant, and the metadata was provided uncurated.

Of note for this clone: It has no known antigen specificity. The sample holds no much larger clone one base away, and base qualities are not on file.

TCRbeta CDR3 regions were amplified from genomic DNA using the immunoSEQ Assay, a bias-controlled multiplex PCR. The authors' analysis ran thus. The number of nucleated cells in each sample was estimated by amplification of reference gene primers within the assay. To quantify the absolute abundance of each unique TCRbeta CDR3 rearrangement, sequence reads were collapsed and filtered. For each sample, productive Simpson clonality was calculated as the square root of Simpson's diversity index over productive rearrangements. TCRdb provides this immuneACCESS table in a form limited to in-frame rearrangements. Some clones are lacking; in checked studies, under half of them reflect an unresolved V gene, and why the rest are absent is not known. V and J calls and clone size are copied from that table; D and trimming were computed from the DNA. This sample is represented by more than 200,000 clones; more than 75% of them were singletons. The top ten clones comprise about 5.2% of the sample.

The junction carries 13 bases between V and J, which are trimmed by 7 bases and 4 bases respectively. According to the germline V gene, CDR1 reads MDHEN and CDR2 reads SYDVKM. The CDR3, from cysteine to phenylalanine, totals 13 residues. The CDR3 DNA has 39 bases and is translated from base 1. At one collaborating source in Seattle, patients were enrolled during active infection and were followed longitudinally through the course of disease. Each collaborating institution followed its own protocols to collect whole blood in K2EDTA tubes. Collaborator samples were shipped for TCRbeta analysis as frozen whole blood, isolated PBMCs, or DNA extracted from either sample type.

The sequence came from a woman aged 55-70 years with COVID-19, enrolled during active disease. The sequence links TRBV28 to TRBJ1-2; TRBD1 is perhaps the D gene, given 5 matching bases. Sequenced material: peripheral blood. The encoded CDR3 is CASKRQGGYGYTF. Read as DNA, the sequence is TGTGCCAGCAAGAGGCAGGGCGGCTATGGCTACACCTTC.